These 9 T cell receptor beta chains were sequenced from one sample in a study of blood T cells in healthy people across ages. A J-beta primer mix and a sample-barcoded 5' primer were used in a second PCR of roughly 6 to 12 cycles. TCRdb called the 5' RACE reads again in MiXCR, with one record for every CDR3 protein. The repertoire has some 560,000 distinct CDR3 sequences, about 26% of them found once; the top ten carry approximately 3.6%. The same sample was also studied in work on T cells of mothers and their children.

Specimen: blood. These receptors were taken from a boy aged 2 to 9 in good health.

This clonotype has more than one count but fewer than ten. The chain couples TRBV10-3 to TRBJ1-1, with 7 bases identical to TRBD1. Germline V gene sequence: CDR1 ENHRY, CDR2 SYGVKD. CDR3 size: 13 residues. J was trimmed by 3 bases and V by 6 bases; bases with no gene match: 4. The CDR3: CAISRQGDTEAFF. The CDR3 DNA follows: TGTGCCATCAGCCGACAGGGAGACACTGAAGCTTTCTTT.

The CDR3 nucleotides are TGTGCCACCAGCAGAAGAGGGGCATGGTCGACCACTGAAGCTTTCTTT. It encodes CATSRRGAWSTTEAFF. The chain recombines TRBV15 with TRBJ1-1; D possibly corresponds to TRBD1 (5 bases). The germline V gene has CDR1 LNHNV and CDR2 YYDKDF (reference sequence). The CDR3 totals 16 residues. V was cut by 2 bases and J by 4 bases, with 17 bases left in between. The full variable domain, completed using reference TRBV15 and TRBJ1-1, is DAMVIQNPRYQVTQFGKPVTLSCSQTLNHNVMYWYQQKSSQAPKLLFHYYDKDFNNEADTPDNFQSRRPNTSFCFLDIRSPGLGDTAMYLCATSRRGAWSTTEAFFGQGTRLTVV.

The V gene is TRBV19, the J gene TRBJ1-4; a weak D match, TRBD1 (6 bases). CDR1 is LNHDA, CDR2 SQIVND, per germline (reference sequence). Trimming removed 2 bases from V and 4 bases from J, with 14 bases in between. The CDR3 spans 16 residues. The CDR3 sequence is CASSIRATGGNEKLFF. The CDR3 coding sequence is TGTGCCAGTAGTATACGGGCGACAGGAGGTAATGAAAAACTGTTTTTT.

The sample holds many counts of this clonotype. The rearrangement links TRBV14 to TRBJ2-5; TRBD2 matches 8 bases. The CDR3 runs to 15 residues. Germline values: CDR1 SGHDN, CDR2 FVKESK. With 2 bases clipped from V and 2 bases from J, the junction kept 4 bases outside the gene matches. CDR3 nucleotides: TGTGCCAGCAGCCAAATCGGGACTAGACAAGAGACCCAGTACTTC. Translating it yields CASSQIGTRQETQYF.

The table lists this clonotype with a count of one. The rearrangement joins TRBV7-8 to TRBJ2-3; D is possibly TRBD2 (7 bases). This CDR3 spans 16 amino acids. V gave up 6 bases and J gave up 4 bases, with 20 bases separating them. From germline, CDR1 is SGHVS and CDR2 FQNEAQ. The chain's CDR3 is CASSSWDGGPADTQYF. The CDR3, as DNA: TGTGCCAGCAGTTCCTGGGACGGGGGGCCGGCAGATACGCAGTATTTT.

The chain links TRBV15 to TRBJ2-7, with 8 bases identical to TRBD2. Germline CDR1 is LNHNV and CDR2 is YYDKDF (reference sequence). This CDR3 has 14 residues. The V gene end was trimmed by 3 bases and the J gene end by 2 bases; junction bases not matched to a gene: 3. CDR3 region: CATSSSGNTYEQYF. Written as DNA, the CDR3 is TGTGCCACCAGCAGTAGCGGGAATACCTACGAGCAGTACTTC.

The genes are TRBV13 and TRBJ2-1; D not resolved. Trimming left V 2 bases short and J 7 bases short, with 9 bases between. The V gene's germline CDR1 is PRHDT and CDR2 FYEKMQ (reference sequence). CDR3 length: 13 residues. CDR3 region: CASSLSFENEQFF. The CDR3 region has the DNA TGTGCCAGCAGCTTATCCTTCGAGAATGAGCAGTTCTTC.

This clonotype was seen a handful of times. This chain joins TRBV7-8 and TRBJ1-1; no clear D gene. V shed 1 base and J shed 2 bases, with 14 bases lying between them. The length of the CDR3 is 16 residues. Germline V gene sequence: CDR1 SGHVS, CDR2 FQNEAQ. CDR3 protein: CASSLGFGKGNTEAFF. CDR3 DNA sequence: TGTGCCAGCAGCTTAGGGTTTGGGAAAGGAAACACTGAAGCTTTCTTT. Full variable domain (rest looked up from reference TRBV7-8 and TRBJ1-1): GAGVSQSPRYKVAKRGQDVALRCDPISGHVSLFWYQQALGQGPEFLTYFQNEAQLDKSGLPSDRFFAERPEGSVSTLKIQRTQQEDSAVYLCASSLGFGKGNTEAFFGQGTRLTVV.

This chain links TRBV20-1 with TRBJ1-4; possible D gene TRBD1, 6 bases. CDR1 is DFQATT and CDR2 is SNEGSKA in the germline V gene (reference sequence). The CDR3 covers 12 residues. V was cut by 6 bases and J by 7 bases, with 12 bases left in between. The CDR3 region is CSAEGGTEKLFF. The CDR3 DNA is TGCAGTGCCGAGGGGGGTACTGAAAAACTGTTTTTT.